A selection of T cell receptor beta chains follows, all from one sample in a study of T cells after posttransplantation cyclophosphamide. Repertoires were generated with immunoSEQ multiplex PCR, while TCRdb's copy carries only in-frame clones and drops some. The sample has thousands of clones, about 66% seen once. Sample: memory CD8+ T cells sorted from blood. The receptor set was obtained from a woman aged 25-40 years in good health and a related stem cell transplant donor. The CDR3 runs from the conserved cysteine through the conserved F or W. Each record gives: J gene, D gene, V gene, CDR3 protein, CDR3 DNA. A D gene is named only where the DNA matches it firmly.

TRBJ2-1 | TRBD2 | TRBV6-5 | CASSYTSGTYNEQFF | TGTGCCAGCAGTTATACTAGCGGGACCTACAATGAGCAGTTCTTC
TRBJ1-5 | TRBD1 | TRBV27 | CASSYAGGSNQPQHF | TGTGCCAGCAGTTACGCAGGGGGTAGCAATCAGCCCCAGCATTTT
TRBJ1-1 | . | TRBV4-1 | CASSLTRQLNTEAFF | TGCGCCAGCAGCCTAACCCGACAGCTAAACACTGAAGCTTTCTTT
TRBJ2-7 | . | TRBV11-3 | CASSLGQGHEQYF | TGTGCCAGCAGCTTAGGGCAGGGCCACGAGCAGTACTTC
TRBJ2-2 | TRBD2 | TRBV6-1 | CAIERGGDTGELFF | TGTGCCATCGAGCGGGGGGGCGACACCGGGGAGCTGTTTTTT
TRBJ1-2 | . | TRBV7-9 | CASSLVSSNYGYTF | TGTGCCAGCAGCTTAGTGAGTTCTAACTATGGCTACACCTTC
TRBJ2-3 | TRBD2 | TRBV9 | CASSVATERGTQYF | TGTGCCAGCAGCGTAGCTACTGAGCGGGGTACGCAGTATTTT
TRBJ2-7 | TRBD2 | TRBV6-1 | CASSEETSGSYEQYF | TGTGCCAGCAGTGAAGAAACTAGCGGCTCCTACGAGCAGTACTTC
TRBJ1-5 | . | TRBV5-1 | CASSPEGDQPQHF | TGCGCCAGCAGCCCGGAAGGGGATCAGCCCCAGCATTTT
TRBJ2-3 | TRBD1 | TRBV7-9 | CASSSGLDRDLHTQYF | TGTGCCAGCAGCTCAGGGTTGGACAGGGATCTCCATACGCAGTATTTT
TRBJ2-3 | TRBD2 | TRBV11-2 | CASSSDGGLGPDTQYF | TGTGCCAGCAGCTCAGATGGGGGACTAGGCCCAGATACGCAGTATTTT
TRBJ1-1 | TRBD1 | TRBV4-1 | CASSHRTGGNTEAFF | TGCGCCAGCAGCCACCGGACAGGGGGCAACACTGAAGCTTTCTTT
TRBJ1-1 | . | TRBV4-3 | CASSPSPQGNTEAFF | TGCGCCAGCAGCCCAAGTCCACAGGGGAACACTGAAGCTTTCTTT